Below are 7 T cell receptor beta chains sequenced from a single sample in a study of T cell changes during pregnancy in multiple sclerosis. This table comes from immunoSEQ multiplex PCR, and its TCRdb copy is limited to in-frame clones, with some not included. The sample carries around 63,000 clones, about 90% recorded once. Sequenced material: peripheral blood, taken in the third trimester of pregnancy. These receptors were taken from a female donor in good health, enrolled as a control in a pregnancy study.

V usage is TRBV5-6 and J usage is TRBJ2-1; maybe TRBD2 (10 bases). The CDR3 runs to 19 residues. Trimming removed 4 bases from V and 7 bases from J, with 30 bases in between. Germline-derived CDR1 and CDR2 are SGHDT and YYEEEE. CDR3 in DNA: TGTGCCAGCAGCCCCGGGACAGGGTGGGAAGCGGGAGGGATGAATGAGCAGTTCTTC. Its translation: CASSPGTGWEAGGMNEQFF.

The V call is TRBV5-6, the J call TRBJ2-7, with 8 bases identical to TRBD1. The germline CDR1 and CDR2 sequences are SGHDT and YYEEEE. V trimming: 2 bases; J trimming: 3 bases; junction bases outside the gene matches: 4. The CDR3 loop spans 14 amino acids. CDR3 nucleotides: TGTGCCAGCAGCTTTGACAGGGGACTCTACGAGCAGTACTTC. It codes for CASSFDRGLYEQYF. The whole variable domain, remainder taken from reference TRBV5-6 and TRBJ2-7, is DAGVTQSPTHLIKTRGQQVTLRCSPKSGHDTVSWYQQALGQGPQFIFQYYEEEERQRGNFPDRFSGHQFPNYSSELNVNALLLGDSALYLCASSFDRGLYEQYFGPGTRLTVT.

The chain employs TRBV29-1 and TRBJ2-1, with D hard to call. With 6 bases removed from V and 1 base from J, the gap between germline ends came to 13 bases. CDR1 is SQVTM, CDR2 ANQGSEA, per germline. The CDR3 extends over 14 amino acids. CDR3 protein: CSVAAYGSYNEQFF. DNA of the CDR3: TGCAGCGTCGCCGCCTACGGGTCCTACAATGAGCAGTTCTTC.

This clone was seen just once. In DNA form, the CDR3 reads TGTGCCAGCAGCTTAATGGGGACAGGGGAGGACGAGCAGTACTTC. This translates into CASSLMGTGEDEQYF. The chain employs TRBV7-2 and TRBJ2-7, with 10 bases that match TRBD1. V trimming: 2 bases; J trimming: 5 bases; junction bases outside the gene matches: 6. This CDR3 is 15 amino acids long. The germline gives CDR1 SGHTA, CDR2 FQGNSA.

J is TRBJ2-3 and V is TRBV30; TRBD2 matches 12 bases. CDR1 GTSNPN and CDR2 SVGIG come from the germline V gene (reference sequence). The CDR3 length is 15 residues. V lost 4 bases to trimming and J lost 2 bases; unmatched junction nucleotides: 4. The CDR3 region is CAWTSGGGPTDTQYF. The DNA of the CDR3 is TGTGCCTGGACTAGCGGGGGGGGTCCCACAGATACGCAGTATTTT.

This sequence joins TRBV7-9 and TRBJ1-4; 8 bases map to TRBD1. The trim removed 5 bases at V and 10 bases at J, leaving 3 bases unmatched. The CDR3 sequence is 12 residues long. Germline V gives CDR1 SEHNR, CDR2 FQNEAQ (reference sequence). DNA of the CDR3: TGTGCCAGCAGCGTTACAGGGGGAAAACTGTTTTTT. As protein: CASSVTGGKLFF.

The chain uses TRBV4-3 and TRBJ2-7; TRBD1 matches at 7 bases. Germline CDR1 is LGHNA and CDR2 is YSLEER. Losses at the gene ends were 1 base for V and 0 bases for J; bases not matched to a gene: 3. CDR3 length: 15 residues. CDR3 bases: TGCGCCAGCAGCCAAGCAGGGGGAAGCTCCTACGAGCAGTACTTC. Translation gives CASSQAGGSSYEQYF.